The 23 T cell receptor beta chains reported below all come from one sample, sequenced in a study of blood T cell repertoires in COVID-19. Repertoires were generated with immunoSEQ multiplex PCR, while TCRdb's copy carries only in-frame clones and drops some. The data contain about 190,000 clones, 83% of them singletons. Source material: peripheral blood. All receptors come from a woman between 35 and 50 years old with acute or convalescent COVID-19.

The rearrangement joins TRBV14 to TRBJ2-3; 11 nucleotides match TRBD2. Germline CDR1 and CDR2: SGHDN and FVKESK. The CDR3 has 16 amino acids. V dropped 1 base and J dropped 3; count of bases not matched to a gene: 3. CDR3 bases: TGTGCCAGCAGCCAAGGACTAGCGGGAAGAACAGATACGCAGTATTTT. Translating it yields CASSQGLAGRTDTQYF.

The chain employs TRBV6-1 and TRBJ2-1, with TRBD1 identical over 9 bases. Per germline, CDR1 MNHNS and CDR2 SASEGT. The CDR3 loop spans 18 amino acids. After removal of 4 bases from V and 6 bases from J, the junction contained 16 bases not matched to a gene. The CDR3 DNA sequence: TGTGCCAGCAGTGTCCTAAAAGGGACAGGGAATATAATCAATGAGCAGTTCTTC. Encoded protein: CASSVLKGTGNIINEQFF.

The chain combines TRBV2 with TRBJ1-5; D may be TRBD1 (6 bases). The CDR3 loop spans 12 amino acids. V dropped 8 bases and J dropped 4 bases, with 9 bases sitting between them. From germline, CDR1 is SNHLY and CDR2 FYNNEI. For the CDR3, the DNA is TGTGCCAGCCGACAGGAAAATCAGCCCCAGCATTTT. Its translation is CASRQENQPQHF.

The rearrangement uses TRBV2 and TRBJ1-2, with 12 positions matching TRBD1. This CDR3 spans 17 amino acids. The junction had 12 bases not matched to a gene; V was cut back by 6 bases and J by 4 bases. Germline lookup yields CDR1 SNHLY and CDR2 FYNNEI. CDR3 DNA: TGTGCCAGCAGCCCGATTTCGGGACAGGGGGCGCGCTATGGCTACACCTTC. Protein sequence: CASSPISGQGARYGYTF.

The chain couples TRBV28 to TRBJ2-4; 9 nucleotides agree with TRBD1. The ends lost 8 bases at V and 8 bases at J; junction bases unmatched: 10. Germline-derived CDR1 and CDR2 are MDHEN and SYDVKM. The CDR3 is 14 residues long. The CDR3 DNA is TGTGCCAGCGGGGGGGTACAGGGGGCGGACATTCAGTACTTC. Its translation is CASGGVQGADIQYF.

The V and J genes are TRBV28 and TRBJ2-1; tentative D call: TRBD1 (6 bases). V was trimmed by 5 bases and J by 5 bases, leaving 13 bases between them. Per the germline V gene, CDR1 is MDHEN and CDR2 is SYDVKM. CDR3 length equals 14 residues. This CDR3 is CASSIWTDNNEQFF. The CDR3 bases are TGTGCCAGCAGTATCTGGACAGATAACAATGAGCAGTTCTTC.

The CDR3 region has the DNA TGCAGCGCCTGGGGCCCCGACACCGGGGAGCTGTTTTTT. As protein: CSAWGPDTGELFF. The chain uses TRBV29-1 and TRBJ2-2; the D gene is possibly TRBD1 (5 bases). Deletions cut 7 bases from V and 3 bases from J, with 12 bases between. This CDR3 has 13 residues. Germline-derived CDR1 and CDR2 are SQVTM and ANQGSEA.

Turning to this clone: The germline gene is not matched at one end of the junction; a read error may be the cause. The chain employs TRBV2 and TRBJ2-5; D is undetermined. The CDR3 has 10 residues. Per the germline V gene, CDR1 is SNHLY and CDR2 is FYNNEI. CDR3 amino acids: CASSEETQYF. The CDR3 bases are TGTGCCAGCAGCGAAGAGACCCAGTACTTC.

This chain joins TRBV12-5 and TRBJ2-3, with 7 nucleotides matching TRBD2. Germline V gene lookup returns CDR1 LGHNT and CDR2 FRNRAP. The CDR3 runs 18 residues. Trimming took 3 bases from V and 2 from J; bases not matched to a gene: 14. This CDR3 is CASGFIPDGRGFTDTQYF. DNA of the CDR3: TGTGCTAGTGGTTTTATCCCGGATGGGCGGGGGTTCACAGATACGCAGTATTTT.

The table lists this clone with a few counts. The chain has TRBV7-8 and TRBJ2-7; 7 nucleotides match TRBD1. The CDR3 runs to 14 residues. V dropped 5 bases and J dropped 1; count of bases not matched to a gene: 5. Germline loops: CDR1 SGHVS, CDR2 FQNEAQ. In nucleotides, the CDR3 is TGTGCCAGCAGCCTGCGACAGGGATCCTACGAGCAGTACTTC. Its translation is CASSLRQGSYEQYF.

This clone was recorded once. The chain employs TRBV4-1 and TRBJ1-6, with D possibly matching TRBD1 (6 bases). Trimming removed 2 bases from V and 10 bases from J, with 18 bases in between. The CDR3 length is 16 residues. Germline-derived CDR1 and CDR2 are MGHRA and YSYEKL. The CDR3 loop is CASSQSSQGTRSPLHF. The CDR3 coding sequence is TGCGCCAGCAGCCAAAGCTCACAGGGTACTCGGTCACCCCTCCACTTT.

In regard to this clone: Other DNA sequences in the sample encode the same CDR3. V usage is TRBV7-6 and J usage is TRBJ2-1; TRBD2 agrees at 9 bases. The CDR3 has 16 amino acids. Germline assignment: CDR1 SGHVS and CDR2 FNYEAQ. J was trimmed by 8 bases and V by 1 base; bases with no gene match: 9. This CDR3 reads CASSLGGGRALDEQFF. As DNA, the CDR3 is TGTGCCAGCAGCTTAGGTGGCGGGAGGGCCCTCGATGAGCAGTTCTTC.

Written as DNA, the CDR3 is TGTGCCACCAGTGATAAACGACAGGGCGCTGAAGCTTTCTTT. Amino acid sequence: CATSDKRQGAEAFF. The gene calls are TRBV24-1 and TRBJ1-1, with TRBD1 identical over 7 bases. The CDR3 loop spans 14 amino acids. Losses at the gene ends were 3 bases for V and 6 bases for J; bases not matched to a gene: 6. Germline V lookup: CDR1 KGHDR, CDR2 SFDVKD.

The chain has TRBV4-1 and TRBJ1-1, with TRBD1 identical over 7 bases. CDR3 length: 15 amino acids. V lost 2 bases and J lost 0; bases outside the gene matches: 3. Per germline, CDR1 MGHRA and CDR2 YSYEKL. This chain's CDR3 is CASSQKGGVNTEAFF. The CDR3 nucleotides are TGCGCCAGCAGCCAAAAAGGGGGCGTGAACACTGAAGCTTTCTTT.

This clone was seen a single time. The chain joins TRBV3-1 (or the pseudogene TRBV3-2) to TRBJ2-1, with D possibly TRBD2 on 6 matching bases. Between the trimmed V and J ends, which lost 5 bases and 0 bases, there was a span of 14 bases. CDR1 is LGHDT and CDR2 is YNNKEL in the germline V gene (reference sequence). This CDR3 comprises 16 residues. CDR3: CASSTTRGSSYNEQFF. CDR3 in DNA: TGTGCCAGCAGCACCACGCGGGGCAGCTCCTACAATGAGCAGTTCTTC.

This clone was recorded once. The V and J genes are TRBV6-2 or TRBV6-3 and TRBJ1-4; D not resolved. The CDR3 has 14 amino acids. Looked up from germline, CDR1 is MNHEY and CDR2 is SVGEGT. V lost 4 bases and J 0 bases, leaving 6 bases between the germline ends. CDR3 loop: CASSLRTTNEKLFF. CDR3 nucleotide sequence: TGTGCCAGCAGTTTGCGGACAACTAATGAAAAACTGTTTTTT.

The chain carries TRBV9 and TRBJ1-6; 7 bases are shared with TRBD1. Germline CDR1 and CDR2: SGDLS and YYNGEE. Unmatched junction bases numbered 9, after V lost 4 bases and J lost 8 bases. This CDR3 has 15 residues. The CDR3 reads CASSFRDSRDSPLHF. The CDR3 coding sequence is TGTGCCAGCAGCTTCCGGGACAGCAGAGATTCACCCCTCCACTTT.

The V gene is TRBV16, the J gene TRBJ1-1; D is unclear. The germline V gene encodes CDR1 KGHSY and CDR2 FQNENV. Trimming removed 7 bases from V and 1 base from J, with 16 bases in between. This CDR3 has 15 amino acids. The CDR3 DNA is TGTGCCAGCATCTCGGTCGAGGTTCGGAACACTGAAGCTTTCTTT. Translated: CASISVEVRNTEAFF.

This chain connects TRBV9 to TRBJ1-6; no clear D. CDR1 is SGDLS and CDR2 is YYNGEE in the germline V gene. The CDR3 runs 13 residues. V gave up 1 base and J gave up 8 bases, with 7 bases separating them. In DNA form, the CDR3 reads TGTGCCAGCAGCGTACTGAGGGATTCACCCCTCCACTTT. It encodes CASSVLRDSPLHF. The complete variable domain, with remaining parts taken from reference TRBV9 and TRBJ1-6, reads DSGVTQTPKHLITATGQRVTLRCSPRSGDLSVYWYQQSLDQGLQFLIQYYNGEERAKGNILERFSAQQFPDLHSELNLSSLELGDSALYFCASSVLRDSPLHFGNGTRLTVT.

Here the CDR3 reads CASSVAPDNNSPLHF. The CDR3 DNA sequence: TGTGCCAGCAGCGTAGCTCCAGATAATAATTCACCCCTCCACTTT. This chain connects TRBV9 to TRBJ1-6; D unclear. Trimming cost V 0 bases and J 5 bases, with 9 bases left between them. CDR1 and CDR2 (germline): SGDLS, YYNGEE. The CDR3 has 15 amino acids.

The sample holds one count of this clone. V gene TRBV25-1 combines with J gene TRBJ2-1, with D possibly matching TRBD2 (7 bases). Germline assignment: CDR1 MGHDK and CDR2 SYGVNS. This CDR3 spans 11 amino acids. Trimming shortened V by 10 bases and J by 9 bases, and 13 bases separated the two germline ends. CDR3 loop: CATKGGGEQFF. CDR3 nucleotides: TGTGCCACCAAAGGGGGGGGTGAGCAGTTCTTC. Combining the CDR3 with reference TRBV25-1 and TRBJ2-1 gives the whole variable domain EADIYQTPRYLVIGTGKKITLECSQTMGHDKMYWYQQDPGMELHLIHYSYGVNSTEKGDLSSESTVSRIRTEHFPLTLESARPSHTSQYLCATKGGGEQFFGPGTRLTVL.

This sequence joins TRBV9 and TRBJ2-7, with TRBD2 matching 8 bases. In germline, CDR1 is SGDLS, CDR2 YYNGEE. The V and J ends lost 2 bases and 2 bases, in that order; junction bases with no gene match: 6. The CDR3 extends over 15 amino acids. The DNA of the CDR3 is TGTGCCAGCAGCGTGACGGGAGGGGATCCCTACGAGCAGTACTTC. It translates to CASSVTGGDPYEQYF.

This chain links TRBV10-2 with TRBJ1-3; D is undetermined. Germline values: CDR1 WSHSY, CDR2 SAAADI. The CDR3 has 16 residues. The V and J ends lost 0 bases and 2 bases respectively, with 11 bases between them. The CDR3 region is CASSESEQFAGNTIYF. The DNA of the CDR3 is TGCGCCAGCAGTGAGTCCGAACAGTTCGCTGGAAACACCATATATTTT.